This T cell receptor beta chain was observed in a study of cytomegalovirus exposure and HLA in healthy donors (dated by TCRdb to 2016 to 2017). Concerning the study at large: An earlier analysis of roughly 610 of the donors reported about 280 Gb of sequence data and 95 million to 130 million unique TCR beta sequences obtained from some 170 million T cells. Rather than drawing on any new phenotypic data, the later analysis identified candidate immune exposures from TCR beta sequences and the way those sequences occurred across donors. The study aimed to test whether signatures of past pathogen exposure could be identified by cataloging public T cell receptors. Among roughly 400 genotyped donors of the cohort, an average of approximately 240,000 unique TCR beta nucleotide sequences was sequenced per donor, of which 15% to 20% were non-productive. Alongside the repertoire data, information on donor age, sex, ethnicity and CMV serostatus was compiled. To study patterns of TCR occurrence, a later analysis re-analyzed previously published TCR beta repertoires from 550 to 800 donors and added high-resolution HLA genotyping. The number of typed donors differed by locus: about 620-640 for A, B, C, DRB1 and DQB1; about 520 for DQA1; 606 for DPA1; and roughly 450 for DPB1. The study combined high-throughput TCR immunosequencing, statistical association of individual TCRs with disease status, and machine learning to predict cytomegalovirus infection status. Several DR-DQ haplotypes were treated as single units for association and clustering because of strong linkage in the cohort. Roughly 300 gigabases of sequencing data and tens of millions of unique TCR sequences were included in an early release covering about 700 HLA-typed donors. In addition to the first cohort of 666 subjects, a separate validation cohort of 120 different subjects was used. A later genetic analysis used genome-wide SNP genotypes for about 60% of the roughly 670 donors, treating that subset as a discovery cohort. Of the roughly 400 genotyped donors, approximately 83% fell in the genetic ancestry cluster associated with self-reported Caucasian donors. The study profiled the T cell repertoires of under 850 subjects by immunosequencing and related them to cytomegalovirus serostatus. Both class I and class II loci were covered by HLA typing, at four-digit resolution. Every repertoire in the discovery cohort had been generated on one and the same sequencing platform. To decide whether each TCR beta V gene segment behaved as functional or pseudogenic, an earlier analysis of nearly 600 of the donors relied on high-throughput TCR beta sequencing.

In this sample, this clone turned up once. This receptor's antigen is unknown. No much larger clonotype is one base removed from it; base qualities were not supplied. The cohort comprised several hundred healthy bone marrow donors. Cohort members were all nominally healthy when sampled, although unrecorded immune exposures were likely present. The donor was CMV seropositive and belonged to the group of 250 to 300 seropositive cohort members. Each donor provided a peripheral blood sample, and peripheral blood mononuclear cells were used for TCR beta sequencing. The Qiagen DNeasy Blood Extraction Kit was used to extract genomic DNA from the blood cell samples. Trimming leaves V shorter by 7 bases and J shorter by 7 bases, with the junction holding 8 bases beyond the gene matches. Spanning cysteine to phenylalanine, the CDR3 consists of 14 amino acids. Solely the CDR3 DNA is kept, with 42 bases framed from the first base. CDR1 MNHNS and CDR2 SASEGT are derived from the germline V gene.

The method was the immunoSEQ multiplex PCR assay. For the multiplex PCR, a mixture combining 60 forward primers for TCR Vbeta segments and 13 reverse primers for TCR Jbeta segments was used. The CDR3 region of rearranged TCR beta genes was amplified from genomic DNA with a multiplex PCR assay. Amplified TCR beta libraries were sequenced as 87-base-pair reads on the Illumina HiSeq System. The original methods were these. In a later analysis, tens of millions of unique TCR beta chains were counted across the approximately 670 repertoires, and roughly 11 million of these chains were shared by at least two donors. A nearest-neighbor algorithm error-corrected the raw reads and collapsed the reads into unique sequences, merging closely related sequences to remove PCR and sequencing errors. To assign V, D and J gene segments, CDR3 sequences were aligned to IMGT reference sequences. For a sequence to be retained, a match of at least six nucleotides was required to both a V gene segment and a J gene segment. A rearrangement counted as productive if the CDR3 had no stop codons and remained in frame with V and J, and every other rearrangement counted as non-productive. Following IMGT convention, CDR3 was defined as the stretch from the second conserved V-encoded cysteine to the conserved J-encoded phenylalanine. Sequences without an unambiguous match to a single V gene segment were excluded from the earlier analysis of 450 to 650 of the donors. An earlier analysis of under 750 of the donors called V segments functional above 56.7% productive rearrangements and segregating when the between-donor standard deviation exceeded 5%. To diagnose cytomegalovirus status from the catalog of TCR beta chain sequences, a statistical classification framework was built. In a later analysis, V and J genes were assigned by comparing TCR nucleotide sequences against IMGT/GENE-DB human TR gene sequences. A later analysis assigned CDR3 sequences and most-parsimonious VDJ recombination scenarios with the TCRdist pipeline. In a later analysis, each TCR beta chain was defined by its CDR3 amino acid sequence together with its V-gene family, and reads without a unique V-gene family were excluded. In a later analysis, 450 to 600 highly shared, low-generation-probability nucleotide sequences were removed to address suspected cross-contamination and a sequencing artifact. In a later analysis, a clonal expansion index was calculated for each public chain from normalized within-repertoire ranks of inferred template counts. In a later analysis, generation probabilities were computed using a VDJ recombination model fitted to out-of-frame rearrangements, and the results were checked against IGoR. In a later analysis, TCR-TCR, TCR-HLA and TCR-CMV co-occurrence was scored with hypergeometric tests, and a repertoire-size bias correction was applied to TCR pairs. In a later analysis, false discovery rates were estimated by permuting HLA or CMV assignments 20 times. In a later analysis, co-occurring TCRs were grouped with DBSCAN, and TCRdist sequence similarity was added when clustering was performed within HLA-allele-positive subsets. Co-occurrence clustering excluded repertoires with fewer than 30,000 or more than 120,000 public chains, plus five with anomalous nucleotide sharing. TCRdb's version of the immuneACCESS table is confined to in-frame rearrangements and falls short of the full clone set. An unresolved V gene accounts for under half of the shortfall where checked; the remainder is of unknown origin. The V and J calls and clone size were taken over from that table, and D and trimming were inferred from the DNA. This sample gives about 100,000 clones in total; about four fifths of them show up just once. The ten most abundant clones make up more than 5% of the sample.

Overall study results and their limits: According to a later analysis, parvovirus B19, influenza, CMV and Epstein-Barr virus appeared linked to several top co-occurrence clusters. A later genetic analysis reported fewer N-insertions in productive TCRs among donors in an Asian-associated ancestry cluster than the approximately 700-donor mean. HLA typing was unavailable for some donors at each locus, so association tests used only the typed subset. The study listed over 150 TCR beta chains as associated with cytomegalovirus. A later analysis found that HLA-associated TCR beta chains were more clonally expanded and had lower generation probabilities than equally common non-associated chains. This cohort had only TCR beta chains sequenced, and the lack of alpha or paired-chain data limited which features could be detected. In a later analysis, most CMV-associated TCR beta chains were found to appear HLA-restricted, with HLA associations seemingly driven largely by CMV exposure. In an earlier analysis of approximately 590 of the donors, most TCR beta V segments appeared in productive rearrangements about 90% or about 30% of the time, broadly matching IMGT annotations. Because counts were too low, roughly 17 rarely observed V segments, including chromosome 9 orphons, were left out of the earlier analysis of a few hundred of the donors. A further reported finding was that TCR beta sequences accurately predicted the HLA-A and HLA-B alleles for most subjects in the first cohort. The authors suggested that the approach could potentially be extended to other disease states and immunological phenotypes. A later analysis associated 16,951 TCR beta sequences with specific HLA alleles at a false discovery rate of 0.05. Because the 87-base-pair reads could not distinguish some IMGT-functional V segments, including TRBV6-2 and TRBV6-3, those segments were excluded. CMV serostatus was the only immune exposure information available for the cohort. In both the original and validation cohorts, the classifier was reported to diagnose cytomegalovirus status with high specificity and sensitivity. An association between a missense DCLRE1C variant and V-gene and J-gene trimming of TCR beta chains was found in a later genetic analysis and replicated in an independent cohort. The presence/absence analyses assumed that sequencing depth was roughly uniform across donors, and that assumption may not be true. Strong co-occurrence of HLA alleles, especially DR and DQ, made assigning TCR associations to individual alleles difficult. Linkage disequilibrium might explain the correlated functional status among segregating V segments, but an unknown experimental factor could not be excluded. Three of the identified cytomegalovirus-associated TCR beta chains were confirmed in vitro to be specific for cytomegalovirus antigens. A cluster of highly shared sequence variants was judged likely to be a technical artifact of the sequencing pipeline. While some public TCRs were present in many individuals, most TCR sequences turned up only very rarely across donors. A later analysis found that TCR association rates varied across HLA loci, with DRB1 alleles showing the most associated TCRs and HLA-C alleles the fewest.

The chain links TRBV6-1 with TRBJ2-5, with 11 bases in between that match TRBD2. Input material: PBMCs. This sequence originates from a man aged 35 to 55 in good health and CMV-seropositive. Read as DNA, the sequence is TGTGCCAGCAAGGAAGTAGCGGGAGGGGGGACCCAGTACTTC. This translates into CASKEVAGGGTQYF.